The 27 T cell receptor beta chains below come from one sample, sequenced in a study of identical twins. A single record per CDR3 protein comes from TCRdb applying MiXCR to the 5' RACE reads. The table records about 240,000 distinct CDR3 sequences, 7.5% of them present only once. The same sample was also studied in work on yellow fever vaccine responses in identical twins.

Sequencing was carried out using CD8+ T cells sorted from blood. All receptors derive from a young woman in good health.

This chain uses TRBV6-5 with TRBJ2-7; D possibly corresponds to TRBD2 (6 bases). Deletions cut 4 bases from V and 4 bases from J, with 14 bases between. In germline, CDR1 is MNHEY, CDR2 SVGAGI. The CDR3 runs 14 residues. This CDR3 reads CASSLGPEGYEQYV. The CDR3 bases are TGTGCCAGCAGTTTGGGTCCGGAGGGTTACGAGCAGTACGTC.

The chain carries TRBV12-3 or TRBV12-4 and TRBJ2-7, with D perhaps TRBD1 (7 bases). Trimming cost V 11 bases and J 0 bases, with 17 bases left between them. The CDR3 is made up of 14 amino acids. DNA for the CDR3: TGTGCCGCCTACAGGGGAGGTAGCTCCTACGAGCAGTACGTC. Translating gives CAAYRGGSSYEQYV.

The sample holds a few counts of this clonotype. The rearrangement links TRBV20-1 to TRBJ2-2; TRBD1 matches at 7 bases. Germline assignment: CDR1 DFQATT and CDR2 SNEGSKA (reference sequence). The CDR3 spans 13 residues. V lost 0 bases, J lost 8 bases, and 3 bases stayed unmatched. The CDR3 region has the DNA TGCAGTGCTAGAGAAGGGACAGAGGGGGAGCTGTTTTTT. This codes for CSAREGTEGELFF.

This clonotype occurred many times. The chain has TRBV7-9 and TRBJ2-7; D gene uncertain. The CDR3 is made up of 14 amino acids. Germline CDR1 SEHNR, CDR2 FQNEAQ (reference sequence). Trimming removed 5 bases from V and 0 bases from J, with 11 bases in between. The CDR3 sequence: CASSPTDPSYEQYV. The CDR3, as DNA: TGTGCCAGCAGCCCGACTGATCCCTCCTACGAGCAGTACGTC.

This clonotype was seen ten or more times. CDR3 nucleotide sequence: TGTGCCACCTCGGGACTAGCGGGAGTAGATACGCAGTATTTT. Protein product: CATSGLAGVDTQYF. The chain has TRBV5-6 and TRBJ2-3, with TRBD2 matching over 14 bases. Germline loops: CDR1 SGHDT, CDR2 YYEEEE. This CDR3 has 14 residues. The ends lost 9 bases at V and 5 bases at J; junction bases unmatched: 5.

This clonotype has a handful of counts. CDR3 sequence (DNA): TGTGCCAGCAGCTTGGGGGGAGGTGGGTTACGGTTCTTC. Translating it yields CASSLGGGGLRFF. The chain carries TRBV5-6 and TRBJ2-1; D is possibly TRBD2 (6 bases). The ends were cut back, 0 bases at V and 15 bases at J, with 16 bases in the middle. Germline loops: CDR1 SGHDT, CDR2 YYEEEE. The CDR3 has 13 amino acids. The whole variable domain, filled in from reference TRBV5-6 and TRBJ2-1, reads DAGVTQSPTHLIKTRGQQVTLRCSPKSGHDTVSWYQQALGQGPQFIFQYYEEEERQRGNFPDRFSGHQFPNYSSELNVNALLLGDSALYLCASSLGGGGLRFFGPGTRLTVL.

This chain uses TRBV10-3 with TRBJ1-1, with D perhaps TRBD1 (5 bases). The V end lost 4 bases, the J end lost 1 base, and 31 bases lay between the germline ends. The V gene's germline CDR1 is ENHRY and CDR2 SYGVKD. There are 21 residues in the CDR3. The CDR3 here is CAISGYDAGTEYLSSNTEAFF. As DNA, the CDR3 is TGTGCCATCAGTGGCTACGATGCCGGGACGGAATACCTTTCATCGAACACTGAAGCTTTCTTT.

This clonotype was seen more than once but under ten times. The rearrangement uses TRBV12-3 or TRBV12-4 and TRBJ1-5, with 10 positions matching TRBD1. CDR3 length equals 15 residues. The V and J ends lost 6 bases and 4 bases, in that order; junction bases with no gene match: 6. The DNA for the CDR3 is TGTGCCAGCAGCCTTGGGGACAGGGGAAATCAGCCCCAGCATTTT. It yields the protein CASSLGDRGNQPQHF.

At least ten counts were recorded for this clonotype. This chain links TRBV19 with TRBJ2-1, with D perhaps matching TRBD2 (6 bases). Germline CDR1 LNHDA, CDR2 SQIVND (reference sequence). Trimming removed 5 bases at V and 0 bases at J, with 17 bases between. The length of the CDR3 is 17 residues. The chain's CDR3 is CASSYRDSRISYNEQFF. The CDR3 bases are TGTGCCAGTAGTTACCGGGACTCAAGGATCTCCTACAATGAGCAGTTCTTC.

The table lists this clonotype with many counts. This chain connects TRBV4-1 to TRBJ2-3; D gene uncertain. CDR1 MGHRA and CDR2 YSYEKL come from the germline V gene. The CDR3 runs 16 residues. V was pared by 0 bases and J by 0 bases, with 10 bases between. CDR3 sequence: CASSQEYSTSTDTQYF. The CDR3 DNA sequence: TGCGCCAGCAGCCAAGAATACTCCACTAGCACAGATACGCAGTATTTT.

The chain links TRBV6-5 to TRBJ2-7; tentatively, D is TRBD1 (6 bases). Germline lookup yields CDR1 MNHEY and CDR2 SVGAGI. The V end lost 2 bases, the J end lost 1 base, and 6 bases lay between the germline ends. This CDR3 is built from 13 residues. The CDR3 protein is CASSYGQSYEQYF. DNA of the CDR3: TGTGCCAGCAGTTACGGACAGTCCTACGAGCAGTACTTC.

The J gene is TRBJ2-1, the V gene TRBV20-1; the match to TRBD2 covers 10 bases. This CDR3 has 14 residues. Germline loops: CDR1 DFQATT, CDR2 SNEGSKA (reference sequence). Losses at the gene ends were 3 bases for V and 6 bases for J; bases not matched to a gene: 5. This CDR3 reads CSASWLAGVNEQFF. CDR3 DNA: TGCAGTGCTAGTTGGCTAGCGGGGGTCAATGAGCAGTTCTTC.

The chain couples TRBV3-1 to TRBJ2-7; 9 bases are shared with TRBD2. This CDR3 comprises 14 residues. V shed 5 bases and J 4 bases; nucleotides not matched to a gene: 6. CDR1 and CDR2 from the germline V gene are LGHDT and YNNKEL (reference sequence). The CDR3 DNA follows: TGTGCCAGCAGCTCGACTAGCGGAAATTACGAGCAGTACTTC. Translation: CASSSTSGNYEQYF.

This clonotype showed up just a few times. V and J are TRBV20-1 and TRBJ2-5, with D tentatively TRBD2 (5 bases). With 0 bases removed from V and 7 bases from J, the gap between germline ends came to 6 bases. CDR3 length equals 11 residues. Germline CDR1 is DFQATT and CDR2 is SNEGSKA (reference sequence). CDR3 residues: CSARDRGTQYF. Here the CDR3 DNA reads TGCAGTGCTAGAGATCGGGGGACCCAGTACTTC.

This chain uses TRBV7-9 with TRBJ1-1; 7 bases map to TRBD1. V lost 4 bases, J lost 6 bases, and 8 bases stayed unmatched. This CDR3 region has 14 residues. Germline values: CDR1 SEHNR, CDR2 FQNEAQ (reference sequence). The CDR3 loop is CASSSEGDSPEAFF. The CDR3 nucleotides read TGTGCCAGCAGCTCCGAAGGGGACAGCCCTGAAGCTTTCTTT.

This clonotype appeared many times. This chain uses TRBV12-3 or TRBV12-4 with TRBJ2-6; D is unclear. This CDR3 is 13 amino acids long. Trimming took 5 bases from V and 2 from J, leaving 4 bases between them. The CDR3 DNA sequence: TGTGCCAGCAGTGGGACTGGGGCCAACGTCCTGACTTTC. This codes for CASSGTGANVLTF.

This sequence joins TRBV7-6 and TRBJ2-1, with unresolved D. The CDR3 spans 17 residues. Germline values: CDR1 SGHVS, CDR2 FNYEAQ. V was shortened by 2 bases and J by 0 bases, with 14 bases between the two germline ends. CDR3 residues: CASSLPPTESSYNEQFF. As DNA, the CDR3 is TGTGCCAGCAGCTTACCTCCAACGGAAAGCTCCTACAATGAGCAGTTCTTC.

This clonotype has more than one count but fewer than ten. The chain recombines TRBV28 with TRBJ2-1; D gene unclear. The germline gives CDR1 MDHEN, CDR2 SYDVKM. Between the trimmed V and J ends, which lost 10 bases and 3 bases, there was a span of 16 bases. The CDR3 totals 14 residues. For the CDR3, the DNA is TGTGCCACCTGGCCGATTCAGCACTACAATGAGCAGTTCTTC. Translated: CATWPIQHYNEQFF.

The chain has TRBV29-1 and TRBJ1-1, with TRBD1 matching 7 bases. Germline trimming cut 7 bases from V and 4 bases from J; bases unmatched to any gene: 6. The CDR3 is made up of 12 amino acids. Germline lookup yields CDR1 SQVTM and CDR2 ANQGSEA. This CDR3 is CSDRGQGTEAFF. Here the CDR3 DNA reads TGCAGCGATAGGGGGCAGGGCACTGAAGCTTTCTTT. Full variable domain (remainder filled in from reference TRBV29-1 and TRBJ1-1): SAVISQKPSRDICQRGTSLTIQCQVDSQVTMMFWYRQQPGQSLTLIATANQGSEATYESGFVIDKFPISRPNLTFSTLTVSNMSPEDSSIYLCSDRGQGTEAFFGQGTRLTVV.

This chain links TRBV5-5 with TRBJ2-2; unclear D gene. CDR1 is SGHKS, CDR2 YYEKEE, per germline (reference sequence). The CDR3 has 14 amino acids. V was trimmed by 4 bases and J by 3 bases, leaving 10 bases between them. In DNA form, the CDR3 reads TGTGCCAGCAGCGCGGACCTAGACACCGGGGAGCTGTTTTTT. Translation gives CASSADLDTGELFF.

The chain carries TRBV7-6 and TRBJ1-1, with TRBD1 matching over 9 bases. With V trimmed by 5 bases and J by 5 bases, 9 bases remained unmatched. CDR3 size: 15 residues. Germline CDR1 and CDR2: SGHVS and FNYEAQ. The CDR3 sequence: CASSPKQGAVTEAFF. The CDR3 nucleotides are TGTGCCAGCAGCCCAAAACAGGGGGCGGTTACTGAAGCTTTCTTT.

V and J are TRBV2 and TRBJ2-5; D might be TRBD1 (6 bases). The CDR3 loop spans 12 amino acids. V was shortened by 3 bases and J by 5 bases, with 7 bases between the two germline ends. CDR1 is SNHLY, CDR2 FYNNEI, per germline. CDR3 sequence: CASSDRGETQYF. The CDR3 region has the DNA TGTGCCAGCAGTGACAGGGGTGAGACCCAGTACTTC.

This clonotype was seen only a few times. This chain joins TRBV21-1 and TRBJ2-7; the D segment call TRBD1 is taken from the table without a DNA check. TRBV21-1 is shown as a pseudogene. CDR3 size: 14 residues. Here the CDR3 DNA reads TGTGCCAGCAGACACACACAGGGGACCTACGAGCAGTACGTC. Translated: CASRHTQGTYEQYV.

This clonotype is medium-sized within its sample. V and J are TRBV2 and TRBJ2-5; D ambiguous. There are 14 residues in the CDR3. CDR1 and CDR2 (germline): SNHLY, FYNNEI. Trimming stripped 8 bases from V and 2 bases from J, with 15 bases between. The CDR3 sequence: CASDEATSQETQYF. The CDR3 region has the DNA TGTGCCAGCGACGAAGCTACCTCGCAAGAGACCCAGTACTTC.

The CDR3 protein is CASRDPGIDGDNIQYF. CDR3 nucleotides: TGCGCCAGCAGGGACCCAGGGATAGATGGGGACAACATTCAGTACTTC. The chain employs TRBV10-2 and TRBJ2-4, with D possibly being TRBD1 or TRBD2 (5 bases each). This CDR3 is built from 16 residues. CDR1 WSHSY and CDR2 SAAADI come from the germline V gene. V gave up 6 bases and J gave up 7 bases, with 22 bases separating them.

This clonotype was observed a few times. The chain employs TRBV9 and TRBJ2-7, with D tentatively TRBD1 or TRBD2 (5 bases each). This CDR3 has 15 amino acids. The germline V gene has CDR1 SGDLS and CDR2 YYNGEE. V was pared by 1 base and J by 1 base, with 12 bases between. The CDR3 loop is CASSVIPGPSYEQYF. The CDR3 DNA reads TGTGCCAGCAGCGTAATCCCGGGACCTTCCTACGAGCAGTACTTC.

At least ten counts were recorded for this clonotype. The V gene is TRBV12-3 or TRBV12-4, the J gene TRBJ1-5; D remains unclear. V lost 0 bases and J lost 6, with 9 bases in between. The CDR3 is made up of 14 amino acids. CDR3 nucleotides: TGTGCCAGCAGTTTAGCGCAAGTGGCTCAGCCCCAGCATTTT. Residues: CASSLAQVAQPQHF.